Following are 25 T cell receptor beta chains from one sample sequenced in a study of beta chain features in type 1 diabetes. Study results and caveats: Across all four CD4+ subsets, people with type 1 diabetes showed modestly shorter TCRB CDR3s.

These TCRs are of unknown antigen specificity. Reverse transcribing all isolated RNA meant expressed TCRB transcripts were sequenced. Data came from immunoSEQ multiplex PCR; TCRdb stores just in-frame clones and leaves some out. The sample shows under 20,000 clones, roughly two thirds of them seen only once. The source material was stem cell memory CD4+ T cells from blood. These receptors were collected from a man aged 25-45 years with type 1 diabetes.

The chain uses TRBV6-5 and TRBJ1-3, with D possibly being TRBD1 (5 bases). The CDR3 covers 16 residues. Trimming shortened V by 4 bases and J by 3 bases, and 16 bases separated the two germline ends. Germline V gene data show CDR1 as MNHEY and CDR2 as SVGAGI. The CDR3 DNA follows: TGTGCCAGCAGTTCTGACAGACTAGGACATGGAAACACCATATATTTT. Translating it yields CASSSDRLGHGNTIYF.

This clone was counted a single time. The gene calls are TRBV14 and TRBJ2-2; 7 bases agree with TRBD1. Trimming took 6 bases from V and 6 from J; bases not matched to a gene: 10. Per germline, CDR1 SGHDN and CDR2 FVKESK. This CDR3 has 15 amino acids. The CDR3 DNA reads TGTGCCAGCAGTTTCGTAGGGGGCGCTTCCGGGGAGCTGTTTTTT. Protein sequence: CASSFVGGASGELFF.

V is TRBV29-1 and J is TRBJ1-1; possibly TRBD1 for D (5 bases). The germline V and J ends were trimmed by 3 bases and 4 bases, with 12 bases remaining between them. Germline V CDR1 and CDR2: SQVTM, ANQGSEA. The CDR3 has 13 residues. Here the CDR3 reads CSVEAGLGTEAFF. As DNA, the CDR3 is TGCAGCGTTGAGGCAGGGCTGGGCACTGAAGCTTTCTTT. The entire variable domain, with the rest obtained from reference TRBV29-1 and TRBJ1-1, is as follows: SAVISQKPSRDICQRGTSLTIQCQVDSQVTMMFWYRQQPGQSLTLIATANQGSEATYESGFVIDKFPISRPNLTFSTLTVSNMSPEDSSIYLCSVEAGLGTEAFFGQGTRLTVV.

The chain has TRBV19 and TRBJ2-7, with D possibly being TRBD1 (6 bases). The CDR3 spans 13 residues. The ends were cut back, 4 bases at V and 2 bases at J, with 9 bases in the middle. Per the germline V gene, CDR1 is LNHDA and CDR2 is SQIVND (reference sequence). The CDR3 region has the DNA TGTGCCAGTAGTACAGGGGAGACCTACGAGCAGTACTTC. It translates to CASSTGETYEQYF.

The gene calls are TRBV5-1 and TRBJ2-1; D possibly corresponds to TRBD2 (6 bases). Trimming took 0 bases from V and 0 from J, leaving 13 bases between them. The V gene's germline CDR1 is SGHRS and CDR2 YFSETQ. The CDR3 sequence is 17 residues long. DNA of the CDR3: TGCGCCAGCAGCTTGGGTTCGGCGGGGCGCTCCTACAATGAGCAGTTCTTC. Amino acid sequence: CASSLGSAGRSYNEQFF.

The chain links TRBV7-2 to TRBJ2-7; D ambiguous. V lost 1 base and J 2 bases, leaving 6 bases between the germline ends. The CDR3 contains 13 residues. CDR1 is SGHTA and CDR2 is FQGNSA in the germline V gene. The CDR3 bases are TGTGCCAGCAGCTTAGGTGTAGCCTACGAGCAGTACTTC. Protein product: CASSLGVAYEQYF.

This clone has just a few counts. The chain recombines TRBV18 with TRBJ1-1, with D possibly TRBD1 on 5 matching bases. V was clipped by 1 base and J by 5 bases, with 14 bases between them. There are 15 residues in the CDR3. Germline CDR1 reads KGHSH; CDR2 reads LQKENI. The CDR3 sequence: CASSPLEAGDTEAFF. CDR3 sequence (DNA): TGTGCCAGCTCACCACTAGAGGCGGGGGATACTGAAGCTTTCTTT.

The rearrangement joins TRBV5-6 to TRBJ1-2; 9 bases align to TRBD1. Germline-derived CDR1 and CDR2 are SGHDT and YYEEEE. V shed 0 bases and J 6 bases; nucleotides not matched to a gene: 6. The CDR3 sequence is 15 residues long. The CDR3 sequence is CASSLAKTGGNGYTF. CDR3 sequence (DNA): TGTGCCAGCAGCTTGGCAAAGACAGGGGGGAATGGCTACACCTTC.

The CDR3 spells CASSAQGSSYEQYF. The CDR3 bases are TGTGCCAGCAGCGCACAGGGCTCCTCCTACGAGCAGTACTTC. The V call is TRBV7-2, the J call TRBJ2-7; TRBD1 might be the D (6 bases). CDR1 and CDR2 (germline): SGHTA, FQGNSA. Trimming removed 5 bases from V and 0 bases from J, with 11 bases in between. CDR3 length: 14 amino acids.

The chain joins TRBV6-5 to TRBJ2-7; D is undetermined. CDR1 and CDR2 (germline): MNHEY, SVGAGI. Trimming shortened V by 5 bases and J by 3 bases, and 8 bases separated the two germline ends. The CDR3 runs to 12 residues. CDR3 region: CASSTPFYEQYF. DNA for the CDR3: TGTGCCAGCAGTACACCATTCTACGAGCAGTACTTC.

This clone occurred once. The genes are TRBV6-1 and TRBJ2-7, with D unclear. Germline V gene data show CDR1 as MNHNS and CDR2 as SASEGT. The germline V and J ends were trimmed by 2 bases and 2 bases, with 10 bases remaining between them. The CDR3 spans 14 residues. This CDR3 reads CASSESFQTYEQYF. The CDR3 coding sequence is TGTGCCAGCAGTGAATCATTCCAGACCTACGAGCAGTACTTC.

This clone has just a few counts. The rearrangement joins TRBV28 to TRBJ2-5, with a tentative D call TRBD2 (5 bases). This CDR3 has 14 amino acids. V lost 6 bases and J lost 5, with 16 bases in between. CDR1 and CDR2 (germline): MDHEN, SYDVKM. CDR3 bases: TGTGCCAGCAGCCGACCGGGGAGCAGGGAGACCCAGTACTTC. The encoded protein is CASSRPGSRETQYF.

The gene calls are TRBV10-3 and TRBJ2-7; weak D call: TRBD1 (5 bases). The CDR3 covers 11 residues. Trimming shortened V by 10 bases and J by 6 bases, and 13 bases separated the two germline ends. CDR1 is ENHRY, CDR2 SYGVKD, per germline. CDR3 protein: CATLTEAEQYF. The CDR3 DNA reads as TGTGCCACCTTGACAGAGGCCGAGCAGTACTTC.

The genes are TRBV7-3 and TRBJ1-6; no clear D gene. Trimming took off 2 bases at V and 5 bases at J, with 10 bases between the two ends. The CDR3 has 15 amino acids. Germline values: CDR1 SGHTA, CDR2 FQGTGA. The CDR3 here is CASSLLGGDNSPLHF. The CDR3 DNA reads TGTGCCAGCAGCTTATTGGGAGGTGATAATTCACCCCTCCACTTT.

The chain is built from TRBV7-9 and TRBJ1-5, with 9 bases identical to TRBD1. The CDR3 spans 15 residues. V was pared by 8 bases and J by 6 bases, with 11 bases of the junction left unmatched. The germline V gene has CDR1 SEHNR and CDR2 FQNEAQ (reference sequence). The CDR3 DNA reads TGTGCCAGCGGAGACTCACAGGGGGCGATTCAGCCCCAGCATTTT. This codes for CASGDSQGAIQPQHF.

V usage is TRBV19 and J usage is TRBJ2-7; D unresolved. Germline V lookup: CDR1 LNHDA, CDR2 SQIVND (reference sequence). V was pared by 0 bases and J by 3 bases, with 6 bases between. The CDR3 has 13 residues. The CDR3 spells CASSIDRYYEQYF. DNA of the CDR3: TGTGCCAGTAGTATAGACAGGTACTACGAGCAGTACTTC.

CDR3 in amino acids: CASSGQPSQQETQYF. The CDR3 region has the DNA TGTGCCAGCAGTGGACAGCCGTCTCAACAAGAGACCCAGTACTTC. The V and J genes are TRBV2 and TRBJ2-5; D possibly corresponds to TRBD1 (5 bases). The CDR3 spans 15 residues. V was clipped by 4 bases and J by 2 bases, with 14 bases between them. Looked up from germline, CDR1 is SNHLY and CDR2 is FYNNEI.

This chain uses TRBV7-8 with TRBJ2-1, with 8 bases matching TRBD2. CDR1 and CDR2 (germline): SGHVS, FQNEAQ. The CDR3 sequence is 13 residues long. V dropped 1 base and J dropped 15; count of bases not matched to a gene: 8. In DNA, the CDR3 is TGTGCCAGCAGCTTAGGGGGAGCGGGGGCGCGGTTCTTC. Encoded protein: CASSLGGAGARFF.

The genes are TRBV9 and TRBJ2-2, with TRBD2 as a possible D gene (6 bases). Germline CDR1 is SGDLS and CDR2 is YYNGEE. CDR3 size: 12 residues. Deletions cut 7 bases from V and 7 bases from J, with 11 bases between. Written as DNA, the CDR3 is TGTGCCAGCGGCAGGCGGGACGGGGAGCTGTTTTTT. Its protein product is CASGRRDGELFF.

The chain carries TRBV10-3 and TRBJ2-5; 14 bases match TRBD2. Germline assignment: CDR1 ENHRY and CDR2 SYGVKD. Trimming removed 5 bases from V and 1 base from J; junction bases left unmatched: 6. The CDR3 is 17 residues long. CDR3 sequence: CAISRTSGGSIQETQYF. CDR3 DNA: TGTGCCATCAGTCGGACTAGCGGGGGGTCGATCCAAGAGACCCAGTACTTC.

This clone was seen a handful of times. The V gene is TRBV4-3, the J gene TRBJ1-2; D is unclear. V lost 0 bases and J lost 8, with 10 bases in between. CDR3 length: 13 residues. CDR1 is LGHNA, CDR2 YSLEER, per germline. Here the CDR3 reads CASSQDRGRGYTF. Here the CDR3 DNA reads TGCGCCAGCAGCCAAGATCGGGGAAGGGGCTACACCTTC.

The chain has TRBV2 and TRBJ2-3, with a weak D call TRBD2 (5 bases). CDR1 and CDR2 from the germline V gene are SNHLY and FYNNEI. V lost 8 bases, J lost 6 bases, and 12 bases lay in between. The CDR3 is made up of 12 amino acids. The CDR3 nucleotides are TGTGCCAGCCTATTCGAGGGTGATACGCAGTATTTT. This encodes CASLFEGDTQYF.

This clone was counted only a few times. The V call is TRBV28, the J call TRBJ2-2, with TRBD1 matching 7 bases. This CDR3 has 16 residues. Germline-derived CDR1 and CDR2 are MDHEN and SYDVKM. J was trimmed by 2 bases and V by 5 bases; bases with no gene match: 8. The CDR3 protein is CASSPWGQSNTGELFF. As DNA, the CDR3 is TGTGCCAGCAGTCCCTGGGGACAGAGTAACACCGGGGAGCTGTTTTTT.

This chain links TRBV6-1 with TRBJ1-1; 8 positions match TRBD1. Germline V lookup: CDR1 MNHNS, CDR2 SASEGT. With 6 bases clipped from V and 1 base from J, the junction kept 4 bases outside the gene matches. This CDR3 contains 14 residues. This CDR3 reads CASSYTGGNTEAFF. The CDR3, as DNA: TGTGCCAGCAGCTATACAGGGGGGAACACTGAAGCTTTCTTT.

The CDR3 DNA is TGCAGTACTGGGACTAGCGGGGGGGTCGCAGATACGCAGTATTTT. Translated, it gives CSTGTSGGVADTQYF. V usage is TRBV29-1 and J usage is TRBJ2-3; 16 positions agree with TRBD2. From germline, CDR1 is SQVTM and CDR2 ANQGSEA. This CDR3 comprises 15 residues.